What follows are 29 T cell receptor beta chains derived from one specimen sequenced in a study of T-cell reconstitution after alpha-beta-depleted transplantation in children. Preparing the TCRbeta library involved the use of unique molecular identifiers. MiXCR, applied by TCRdb to the PCR reads, yields one record per CDR3 protein. Among 200,000 or so distinct CDR3 sequences listed, about 7% were seen once. Specimen: PBMCs, collected before TCRalphabeta/CD19-depleted stem cell transplant. These receptors were taken from a boy younger than 10 with acute lymphoblastic leukemia, due to receive a stem cell transplant.

At least ten counts were recorded for this clonotype. The chain recombines TRBV29-1 with TRBJ2-7, with D unresolved. Trimming took 4 bases from V and 4 from J, leaving 8 bases between them. The CDR3 totals 11 residues. Looked up from germline, CDR1 is SQVTM and CDR2 is ANQGSEA. The CDR3 loop is CSVGPDYEQYF. DNA for the CDR3: TGCAGCGTTGGACCGGATTACGAGCAGTACTTC.

V usage is TRBV5-1 and J usage is TRBJ2-1; tentative D call: TRBD2 (7 bases). Germline V CDR1 and CDR2: SGHRS, YFSETQ. There are 16 residues in the CDR3. The V end was cut by 5 bases, the J end by 1 base, with 16 bases between. DNA of the CDR3: TGCGCCAGCAGGGGGGGCGGGGGTGTATCCTACAATGAGCAGTTCTTC. It codes for CASRGGGGVSYNEQFF.

V is TRBV13 and J is TRBJ1-2; possibly TRBD1 for D (5 bases). The CDR3 consists of 11 residues. The V gene's germline CDR1 is PRHDT and CDR2 FYEKMQ (reference sequence). The CDR3 nucleotides read TGTTTTGGGGGGTTTTCCTTGGGTTCCACCTTC. Translating gives CFGGFSLGSTF.

This clonotype showed up many times. The CDR3 is CSAPRGNEQFF. CDR3 DNA: TGCAGTGCCCCTAGGGGAAATGAGCAGTTCTTC. V usage is TRBV20-1 and J usage is TRBJ2-1, with D perhaps matching TRBD1 (5 bases). The length of the CDR3 is 11 residues. The V gene's germline CDR1 is DFQATT and CDR2 SNEGSKA (reference sequence). The V end was cut by 6 bases, the J end by 7 bases, with 10 bases between.

This clonotype was detected a few times. The V call is TRBV12-3 or TRBV12-4, the J call TRBJ2-5; 8 bases are shared with TRBD2. The CDR3 length is 14 residues. Trimming cost V 6 bases and J 2 bases; bases outside gene matches: 5. CDR3 sequence (DNA): TGTGCCAGCAGGCCAGGCGGGGGGCAAGAGACCCAGTACTTC. Amino acids: CASRPGGGQETQYF.

This clonotype was counted ten times or more. The CDR3 is CASSERQPNTEAFF. CDR3 nucleotide sequence: TGTGCCAGCAGTGAAAGACAGCCGAACACTGAAGCTTTCTTT. The chain combines TRBV2 with TRBJ1-1; D possibly corresponds to TRBD1 (5 bases). V dropped 2 bases and J dropped 1 base, with 8 bases sitting between them. Germline V gene data show CDR1 as SNHLY and CDR2 as FYNNEI. The CDR3 runs to 14 residues.

This clonotype was recorded many times. The chain carries TRBV20-1 and TRBJ1-6; D is perhaps TRBD1 (5 bases). With 5 bases removed from V and 10 bases from J, the gap between germline ends came to 15 bases. This CDR3 has 13 residues. CDR1 is DFQATT and CDR2 is SNEGSKA in the germline V gene (reference sequence). The CDR3 region is CSAHRLGESPLHF. In DNA, the CDR3 is TGCAGTGCTCACAGGCTAGGGGAATCACCCCTCCACTTT.

The chain is built from TRBV6-1 and TRBJ2-6; unclear D gene. The V and J ends lost 7 bases and 0 bases respectively, with 7 bases between them. Germline values: CDR1 MNHNS, CDR2 SASEGT. CDR3 length: 14 residues. The CDR3 here is CASKSTSGANVLTF. DNA for the CDR3: TGTGCCAGCAAATCCACCTCTGGGGCCAACGTCCTGACTTTC.

This clonotype was counted many times. The chain has TRBV3-1 and TRBJ1-6; D possibly corresponds to TRBD1 (6 bases). CDR3 length: 14 amino acids. The V gene's germline CDR1 is LGHDT and CDR2 YNNKEL (reference sequence). The V end was cut by 1 base, the J end by 8 bases, with 9 bases between. The CDR3 DNA reads TGTGCCAGCAGCCAAGTCACAGGGTATTCACCCCTCCACTTT. Translated, it gives CASSQVTGYSPLHF.

There are many counts of this clonotype. The genes are TRBV15 and TRBJ2-1, with 8 bases identical to TRBD2. This CDR3 spans 18 amino acids. CDR1 is LNHNV, CDR2 YYDKDF, per germline (reference sequence). Trimming took 0 bases from V and 4 from J; bases not matched to a gene: 11. CDR3 sequence: CATSRDLDSGTLYNEQFF. Here the CDR3 DNA reads TGTGCCACCAGCAGAGATTTAGATAGCGGGACACTATACAATGAGCAGTTCTTC.

This clonotype was counted ten times or more. The CDR3 nucleotides read TGTGCCAGCAGTTTAGTCAGAGAACGAGGAATGAACACTGAAGCTTTCTTT. It translates to CASSLVRERGMNTEAFF. The rearrangement joins TRBV27 to TRBJ1-1; no clear D. Per the germline V gene, CDR1 is MNHEY and CDR2 is SMNVEV (reference sequence). The CDR3 sequence is 17 residues long. With 2 bases removed from V and 0 bases from J, the gap between germline ends came to 16 bases.

Only a few counts were recorded for this clonotype. This chain connects TRBV28 to TRBJ1-3; 10 bases align to TRBD1. From germline, CDR1 is MDHEN and CDR2 SYDVKM. V trimming: 3 bases; J trimming: 3 bases; junction bases outside the gene matches: 5. This CDR3 has 16 residues. The chain's CDR3 is CASSLGQGQYGNTIYF. The CDR3 bases are TGTGCCAGCAGTTTGGGACAGGGGCAATATGGAAACACCATATATTTT.

This clonotype was detected ten times or more. The chain carries TRBV12-3 or TRBV12-4 and TRBJ1-1; 8 nucleotides agree with TRBD1. The CDR3 length is 16 residues. Trimming cost V 6 bases and J 1 base; bases outside gene matches: 10. The CDR3 region is CASRAPGGAENTEAFF. The CDR3, as DNA: TGTGCCAGCAGGGCACCAGGGGGCGCGGAGAACACTGAAGCTTTCTTT.

There are many counts of this clonotype. The chain combines TRBV4-1 with TRBJ2-1; D gene ambiguous. V lost 3 bases, J lost 6 bases, and 9 bases lay in between. The CDR3 has 13 amino acids. Germline V CDR1 and CDR2: MGHRA, YSYEKL. Here the CDR3 reads CASSQMVGNEQFF. DNA for the CDR3: TGCGCCAGCAGCCAGATGGTCGGCAATGAGCAGTTCTTC.

This clonotype showed up many times. This sequence joins TRBV27 and TRBJ2-7; D might be TRBD1 (5 bases). Looked up from germline, CDR1 is MNHEY and CDR2 is SMNVEV (reference sequence). Trimming took 4 bases from V and 1 from J, leaving 8 bases between them. The CDR3 loop spans 13 amino acids. The CDR3 DNA follows: TGTGCCAGCAGTTCCCCAGGGTCCTACGAGCAGTACTTC. Translated, it gives CASSSPGSYEQYF.

This clonotype was detected ten times or more. This chain links TRBV12-3 or TRBV12-4 with TRBJ2-2; 11 nucleotides agree with TRBD2. Germline trimming cut 7 bases from V and 4 bases from J; bases unmatched to any gene: 8. The CDR3 covers 16 residues. CDR3 loop: CASTRPSGRSTGELFF. In nucleotides, the CDR3 is TGTGCCAGCACCCGTCCTAGCGGGAGGAGCACCGGGGAGCTGTTTTTT.

Ten or more counts support this clonotype. The CDR3 region has the DNA TGCAGTGCTACTAGCGTCGGGGAGACCCAGTACTTC. This gives the protein CSATSVGETQYF. The chain uses TRBV20-1 and TRBJ2-5, with D possibly matching TRBD2 (6 bases). Germline CDR1 is DFQATT and CDR2 is SNEGSKA (reference sequence). This CDR3 is built from 12 residues. With 4 bases removed from V and 5 bases from J, the gap between germline ends came to 11 bases.

Ten or more counts support this clonotype. The chain links TRBV13 to TRBJ2-7; D may be TRBD1 (5 bases). The CDR3 is 16 residues long. Deletions cut 5 bases from V and 2 bases from J, with 19 bases between. Germline loops: CDR1 PRHDT, CDR2 FYEKMQ (reference sequence). This CDR3 is CASSPPGQVGPYEQYF. The CDR3 DNA reads as TGTGCCAGCAGCCCCCCTGGACAAGTAGGACCCTACGAGCAGTACTTC.

This clonotype was seen at least ten times. The gene calls are TRBV7-2 and TRBJ2-3; 9 bases align to TRBD2. J was trimmed by 5 bases and V by 6 bases; bases with no gene match: 6. Per germline, CDR1 SGHTA and CDR2 FQGNSA. The CDR3 is 14 amino acids. The CDR3 sequence is CASRRGLAQDTQYF. The DNA for the CDR3 is TGTGCCAGCAGAAGGGGACTAGCACAAGATACGCAGTATTTT. Full variable domain (rest looked up from reference TRBV7-2 and TRBJ2-3): GAGVSQSPSNKVTEKGKDVELRCDPISGHTALYWYRQSLGQGLEFLIYFQGNSAPDKSGLPSDRFSAERTGGSVSTLTIQRTQQEDSAVYLCASRRGLAQDTQYFGPGTRLTVL.

This clonotype showed up many times. The rearrangement links TRBV20-1 to TRBJ2-1; 13 bases map to TRBD2. J gave up 1 base and V 3 bases, and 0 bases lay outside the gene matches. The CDR3 loop spans 15 amino acids. The germline CDR1 and CDR2 sequences are DFQATT and SNEGSKA (reference sequence). DNA for the CDR3: TGCAGTGCTAGGACTAGCGGGGGGTCCTACAATGAGCAGTTCTTC. It specifies CSARTSGGSYNEQFF.

This clonotype was seen ten or more times. The chain has TRBV12-3 or TRBV12-4 and TRBJ2-5; D perhaps matches TRBD1 (6 bases). This CDR3 contains 15 residues. Trimming took off 3 bases at V and 6 bases at J, with 17 bases between the two ends. As DNA, the CDR3 is TGTGCCAGCAGTTTTTCGGCCAGGGGATTTAAGACCCAGTACTTC. The encoded protein is CASSFSARGFKTQYF.

This clonotype showed up many times. The J gene is TRBJ1-5, the V gene TRBV7-9; tentative D call: TRBD1 (5 bases). The CDR3 totals 15 residues. The germline gives CDR1 SEHNR, CDR2 FQNEAQ (reference sequence). V lost 6 bases to trimming and J lost 0 bases, with 12 bases between them. CDR3 nucleotides: TGTGCCAGCAGAAGTGACAGTGATAGCAATCAGCCCCAGCATTTT. Its translation: CASRSDSDSNQPQHF.

The rearrangement uses TRBV30 and TRBJ2-1; either TRBD1 or TRBD2 may fit D (5 bases each). V shed 2 bases and J shed 12 bases, with 11 bases lying between them. This CDR3 is built from 11 residues. The germline V gene encodes CDR1 GTSNPN and CDR2 SVGIG (reference sequence). The CDR3 region has the DNA TGTGCCTGGAGTACGGGGCAGGCGCAGTTCTTC. It codes for CAWSTGQAQFF.

The chain links TRBV11-2 to TRBJ2-3; D may be TRBD1 (5 bases). Germline V lookup: CDR1 SGHAT, CDR2 FQNNGV. The CDR3 is 16 residues long. Trimming shortened V by 5 bases and J by 3 bases, and 18 bases separated the two germline ends. CDR3 region: CASSMGRQGPTDTQYF. The CDR3 coding sequence is TGTGCCAGCAGCATGGGGCGGCAGGGCCCAACAGATACGCAGTATTTT.

This clonotype appeared a few times. J is TRBJ1-3 and V is TRBV28, with D perhaps matching TRBD1 (5 bases). The ends were cut back, 2 bases at V and 0 bases at J, with 11 bases in the middle. In germline, CDR1 is MDHEN, CDR2 SYDVKM. The CDR3 length is 16 residues. The CDR3 coding sequence is TGTGCCAGCAGTTTAGGAGTCAGGGTCTCTGGAAACACCATATATTTT. Its translation: CASSLGVRVSGNTIYF.

This clonotype was counted only a few times. The chain links TRBV11-2 to TRBJ1-1; D not resolved. There are 12 residues in the CDR3. V was trimmed by 5 bases and J by 10 bases, leaving 14 bases between them. Germline CDR1 reads SGHAT; CDR2 reads FQNNGV. CDR3 in amino acids: CASSPPSRRAFF. The CDR3 nucleotides read TGTGCCAGCAGCCCCCCCTCACGGAGAGCTTTCTTT.

The table lists this clonotype with many counts. The chain is built from TRBV5-1 and TRBJ2-3; TRBD1 is a possible D gene (6 bases). The germline V and J ends were trimmed by 3 bases and 6 bases, with 14 bases remaining between them. Germline CDR1 reads SGHRS; CDR2 reads YFSETQ. This CDR3 spans 14 amino acids. The CDR3, as DNA: TGCGCCAGCAGCTCTGGACAGCCAGGCGATACGCAGTATTTT. Translated, it gives CASSSGQPGDTQYF.

This clonotype was detected many times. The rearrangement joins TRBV20-1 to TRBJ2-7; either TRBD1 or TRBD2 may supply D (5 bases each). V was cut by 3 bases and J by 0 bases, with 12 bases left in between. Germline values: CDR1 DFQATT, CDR2 SNEGSKA (reference sequence). The CDR3 runs 14 residues. The CDR3 nucleotides read TGCAGTGCTAGGTGGGGGACGAACTCCTACGAGCAGTACTTC. Amino acid sequence: CSARWGTNSYEQYF.

This clonotype was seen repeatedly, ten times or more. The chain carries TRBV29-1 and TRBJ2-7; perhaps TRBD2 as D (5 bases). This CDR3 has 15 amino acids. V lost 0 bases to trimming and J lost 3 bases, with 15 bases between them. Germline CDR1 is SQVTM and CDR2 is ANQGSEA. The CDR3, as DNA: TGCAGCGTTGAAGATCCCGAGGGAGTACGCTACGAGCAGTACTTC. Its protein is CSVEDPEGVRYEQYF.